This T cell receptor beta chain was identified during a study of blood T cell repertoires in COVID-19 (dated by TCRdb to the early 2020s). In the study overall: Samples from collaborators originated in the United States, Italy and Spain and spanned both the acute and convalescent phases of COVID-19. The prospective study material was composed of cDNA or gDNA derived from T cells, B-cell-depleted T cells, or PBMCs. The dataset comprised deeply sampled blood TCRbeta repertoires from subjects exposed to, actively infected with, or recovered from COVID-19. The repertoires were released in a freely available public database intended as a resource for research on the immune response to SARS-CoV-2. Samples came from the ongoing ImmuneRACE study (first 160 participants) plus 1,254 subjects from 6 global collaborators. A de-identified subject ID, COVID-19 status, age in years and sex were almost always included in the sample metadata. Where available, HLA class I and class II types were obtained from metadata supplied by the sample provider rather than from assay-based typing.

From a lookup of the germline V gene, CDR1 and CDR2 are KGHSH and LQKENI. The germline ends are 17 bases apart after V is trimmed by 6 bases and J by 5 bases. The CDR3 spans 16 residues, from the cysteine through the phenylalanine. Just the 48-base CDR3 DNA is kept, in frame starting at base 1. TCRbeta CDR3 regions were amplified from genomic DNA using the immunoSEQ Assay, a bias-controlled multiplex PCR. Per the original workflow: Within the assay, amplification of reference gene primers was used to estimate how many nucleated cells each sample contained. To quantify the absolute abundance of each unique TCRbeta CDR3 rearrangement, sequence reads were collapsed and filtered. For each sample, productive Simpson clonality was calculated by taking the square root of Simpson's diversity index across productive rearrangements. TCRdb holds this immuneACCESS table with in-frame rearrangements only. Some clones are missing; in checked studies, unresolved V genes explain under half, and the rest has no known cause. The V and J calls and clone size come from that table; D and trimming were worked out from the DNA. The sample table records about 46,000 clones; 70% to 90% of these occur just once. In total, the top ten clones hold around 14% of the sample.

The collaborating institutions used their own protocols to collect whole blood in K2EDTA tubes. For TCRbeta analysis, collaborators shipped samples in one of three forms: frozen whole blood, isolated PBMCs, or DNA extracted from either of those sample types. Note on this clone: This receptor's antigen is unknown. No much larger clone is present one base from it, and per-base qualities are unavailable.

What the research found in general, with its limitations: Clinical and demographic metadata were provided uncurated, with the amount varying by source and participant.

The sequence links TRBV18 to TRBJ1-6; D gene: possibly TRBD1, on 6 matching bases. Material: peripheral blood. This clonotype was obtained from a human donor in a cohort sampled during active COVID-19. The donor label of this sample is uncertain. This receptor has the CDR3 CASSSQQGSHNSPLHF. Read as DNA, the sequence is TGTGCCAGCTCTTCTCAACAGGGTAGTCATAATTCACCCCTCCACTTT. The variable domain in full, with residues beyond the CDR3 obtained from the reference TRBV18 and TRBJ1-6 genes, is NAGVMQNPRHLVRRRGQEARLRCSPMKGHSHVYWYRQLPEEGLKFMVYLQKENIIDESGMPKERFSAEFPKEGPSILRIQQVVRGDSAAYFCASSSQQGSHNSPLHFGNGTRLTVT.